A selection of T cell receptor beta chains follows, all from one sample in a study of CD8+ T cells in alopecia areata. Assay: immunoSEQ multiplex PCR; the TCRdb copy retains only in-frame clones and omits some. Of 35,000 to 45,000 clones listed, 80% to 95% are singletons. The sequenced sample was CD8+ T cells sorted from blood, obtained at week 24, from a patient treated with tofacitinib. All receptors derive from a human donor with alopecia areata. Both conserved end residues are part of each CDR3. Each record gives: CDR3 length, clone size, D gene, J gene, V gene, CDR3 DNA, CDR3 protein. The D gene is left open where the match is weak. Clone size, where shown, is once, few, many, or a class for clones that have expanded.

>15|NA|NA|TRBJ2-2|TRBV10-3
TGTGCCGCCCATGCGCCAGAGAGAGGGACCGGGGAGCTGTTTTTT
CAAHAPERGTGELFF
>16|NA|TRBD2|TRBJ2-1|TRBV7-6
TGTGCCAGCAGCCCATCTAGCGGGGGCTCCTACAATGAGCAGTTCTTC
CASSPSSGGSYNEQFF
>14|NA|NA|TRBJ2-7|TRBV27
TGTGCCAGCAGTTTTAAGTTTGCTACCTACGAGCAGTACTTC
CASSFKFATYEQYF
>15|NA|TRBD1|TRBJ2-7|TRBV29-1
TGCAGCGTTGAAGATCCGAGACAGGGGGACTACGAGCAGTACTTC
CSVEDPRQGDYEQYF
>15|NA|TRBD1|TRBJ2-2|TRBV29-1
TGCAGCGTTGTATTGGGACAGCTGAACACCGGGGAGCTGTTTTTT
CSVVLGQLNTGELFF
>15|few|NA|TRBJ2-7|TRBV28
TGTGCCAGCCGGCCTACGGCGGAGCCCTCCTACGAGCAGTACTTC
CASRPTAEPSYEQYF
>18|NA|NA|TRBJ2-7|TRBV7-9
TGTGCCAGCAGCGGTACAAATACCGGGACCTTAAACCCCCACGAGCAGTACTTC
CASSGTNTGTLNPHEQYF
>12|NA|NA|TRBJ2-1|TRBV9
TGTGCCAGCAGCGTAGGAGTCAATGAGCAGTTCTTC
CASSVGVNEQFF
>15|NA|NA|TRBJ2-1|TRBV27
TGTGCCAGCAGTTTAAGCGCAGGGTACTGCAATGAGCAGTTCTTC
CASSLSAGYCNEQFF
>18|once|NA|TRBJ2-5|TRBV27
TGTGCCAGCAGTTTACTAGCCGGAGACGGAGGCCCACAAGAGACCCAGTACTTC
CASSLLAGDGGPQETQYF
>14|NA|TRBD1|TRBJ2-7|TRBV7-8
TGTGCCAGCAGCCGGACAGGGGGCGAGAGGGAGCAGTACTTC
CASSRTGGEREQYF
>19|NA|TRBD2|TRBJ2-2|TRBV6-1
TGTGCCAGCAGTGAAAGTCTCCCAACTAGCGGGGGGGCCGTCGGGGAGCTGTTTTTT
CASSESLPTSGGAVGELFF
>17|once|TRBD1|TRBJ1-5|TRBV4-1
TGCGCCAGCAGCCAAGTTGGTCCGGGGACAGGCGATCAGCCCCAGCATTTT
CASSQVGPGTGDQPQHF
>15|NA|NA|TRBJ2-3|TRBV6-6
TGTGCCAGCAGTTACTCGTTACCGGGGGCAGATACGCAGTATTTT
CASSYSLPGADTQYF
>14|NA|TRBD1|TRBJ1-2|TRBV27
TGTGCCAGCAGTCTGACAGGGGGCAACTATGGCTACACCTTC
CASSLTGGNYGYTF
>16|NA|TRBD1|TRBJ1-4|TRBV4-1
TGCGCCAGCAGCCCGATAATCCTGACAGGGGAGGAAAAACTGTTTTTT
CASSPIILTGEEKLFF
>15|NA|NA|TRBJ2-5|TRBV7-2
TGTGCCAGCAGCTTAGTCCCGGGGTCGCCAGAGACCCAGTACTTC
CASSLVPGSPETQYF
>13|NA|NA|TRBJ2-2|TRBV7-9
TGTGCCAGCAGCTCCAGCGAGAACGGGGAGCTGTTTTTT
CASSSSENGELFF
>12|NA|NA|TRBJ2-1|TRBV6-5
TGTGCCAGCAGTCGCTTTCCCAATGAGCAGTTCTTC
CASSRFPNEQFF
>17|NA|NA|TRBJ2-1|TRBV11-2
TGTGCCAGCAGCTTAGTCCCCCAGGGTGGGCGCTACAATGAGCAGTTCTTC
CASSLVPQGGRYNEQFF
>16|NA|NA|TRBJ2-7|TRBV28
TGTGCCAGCAGTCCCCCACCGGGACGAATCCCCCACGAGCAGTACTTC
CASSPPPGRIPHEQYF
>16|NA|NA|TRBJ2-3|TRBV7-6
TGTGCCAGCAGTCAACCCGGGACGGGCAACACAGATACGCAGTATTTT
CASSQPGTGNTDTQYF
>13|NA|NA|TRBJ2-3|TRBV27
TGTGCCAGCAGTCTCACAGGAACAGATACGCAGTATTTT
CASSLTGTDTQYF
>15|once|TRBD1|TRBJ2-7|TRBV6-5
TGTGCCAGCAAAGTAGGACAGGGTCTCGTCTACGAGCAGTACTTC
CASKVGQGLVYEQYF
>17|large|TRBD1|TRBJ1-1|TRBV11-2
TGTGCCAGCAGCTTAGCCGGGACAGAATACATGAACACTGAAGCTTTCTTT
CASSLAGTEYMNTEAFF
>14|NA|NA|TRBJ2-5|TRBV9
TGTGCCAGCAGCCCCCATCTTTCCCCAGAGACCCAGTACTTC
CASSPHLSPETQYF
>15|NA|NA|TRBJ2-7|TRBV28
TGTGCCAGCAGTTGGGCCGTGGGGCTCTCCTACGAGCAGTACTTC
CASSWAVGLSYEQYF
>11|NA|NA|TRBJ2-7|TRBV20-1
TGCAGTGCTAGACAGGGGTACGAGCAGTACTTC
CSARQGYEQYF
>13|NA|NA|TRBJ1-3|TRBV7-8
TGTGCCAGCAGCCCATTAGCTGGAAACACCATATATTTT
CASSPLAGNTIYF
>16|few|TRBD1|TRBJ2-5|TRBV4-3
TGCGCCAGCAGCCCCACAGGGGGCGCTAGGCGGGAGACCCAGTACTTC
CASSPTGGARRETQYF
>15|NA|NA|TRBJ1-1|TRBV4-3
TGCGCCAGCAGCCAAGAAGTTACCTGGGACACTGAAGCTTTCTTT
CASSQEVTWDTEAFF
>13|NA|TRBD1|TRBJ2-7|TRBV29-1
TGCAGCGTTGAAACGCAGGGGGCATGGGAGCAGTACTTC
CSVETQGAWEQYF
>11|NA|NA|TRBJ2-2|TRBV19
TGTGCCAGCTCTTCGGGATTGGAGCTGTTTTTT
CASSSGLELFF
>14|once|NA|TRBJ1-5|TRBV6-5
TGTGCCAGCAGTCTCACAGGAAACGATCAGCCCCAGCATTTT
CASSLTGNDQPQHF
>12|NA|NA|TRBJ2-1|TRBV12-5
TGTGCTAGTGGTTTGGGTTACAATGAGCAGTTCTTC
CASGLGYNEQFF
>19|NA|TRBD2|TRBJ2-1|TRBV7-8
TGTGCCAGCAGCCCATTTCATATACTAGCGGGGGTCCGAGACAATGAGCAGTTCTTC
CASSPFHILAGVRDNEQFF
>15|NA|NA|TRBJ2-3|TRBV6-1
TGTGCCAGCAGTGAGGGCAGGCAGTGGACAGATACGCAGTATTTT
CASSEGRQWTDTQYF
>14|NA|NA|TRBJ2-7|TRBV28
TGTGCCAGCAGTTTAAGGACGGTGACCTACGAGCAGTACTTC
CASSLRTVTYEQYF
>16|NA|TRBD2|TRBJ2-1|TRBV4-3
TGCGCCAGCAGCCAAGATTTGCCTAGCGGGGGTAATGAGCAGTTCTTC
CASSQDLPSGGNEQFF
>16|NA|TRBD1|TRBJ1-1|TRBV13
TGTGCCAGCAGCCCGCAGGGGGTTCATGGGAACACTGAAGCTTTCTTT
CASSPQGVHGNTEAFF
>13|NA|TRBD2|TRBJ2-7|TRBV7-2
TGTGCCAGCAGTCCGAGCGGGGGGCCCGAGCAGTACTTC
CASSPSGGPEQYF
>14|NA|NA|TRBJ2-7|TRBV5-1
TGCGCCAGCAGCTTGGGACAGGGAGGCTACGGGCAGTACTTC
CASSLGQGGYGQYF
>15|NA|NA|TRBJ2-7|TRBV21-1
TGTGCCCCCCCACGGGGAAGCGGGGGGTCCTACGAGCAGTACTTC
CAPPRGSGGSYEQYF
>16|NA|TRBD1|TRBJ2-7|TRBV11-2
TGTGCCAGCAGCTTAGCGGAGGCAGGGGGTCCCTACGAGCAGTACTTC
CASSLAEAGGPYEQYF
>17|NA|TRBD2|TRBJ2-3|TRBV7-8
TGTGCCAGCAGTCAATGGCCTAGCGGGGGCCCTACAGATACGCAGTATTTT
CASSQWPSGGPTDTQYF
>15|NA|TRBD2|TRBJ2-3|TRBV7-8
TGTGCCAGCAGCTTAGTCCCGGGACTAACAGATACGCAGTATTTT
CASSLVPGLTDTQYF
>15|once|NA|TRBJ2-1|TRBV7-9
TGTGCCAGCACACCCCCGGGCGGGGACTACAATGAGCAGTTCTTC
CASTPPGGDYNEQFF
>15|NA|TRBD2|TRBJ2-7|TRBV27
TGTGCCAGCAGTTTAGTCGGGGGGACGTCCTACGAGCAGTACTTC
CASSLVGGTSYEQYF
>15|few|NA|TRBJ2-2|TRBV6-4
TGTGCCAGCAGTGACTCAGCAGGGGAAATCGGGGAGCTGTTTTTT
CASSDSAGEIGELFF
>15|once|TRBD2|TRBJ2-3|TRBV13
TGTGCCAGCAGCTTAGCGGGGGGATTCACAGATACGCAGTATTTT
CASSLAGGFTDTQYF
>13|once|NA|TRBJ2-7|TRBV5-6
TGTGCCAGCAGCGACCCTAGCTCCTACGAGCAGTACTTC
CASSDPSSYEQYF
>17|NA|TRBD1|TRBJ2-7|TRBV4-1
TGCGCCAGCAGCCCCGAGGCGGGGACAGGGGGTTTTTACGAGCAGTACTTC
CASSPEAGTGGFYEQYF
>17|NA|TRBD1|TRBJ2-2|TRBV4-1
TGCGCCAGCAGCCAAGATCCCGGACAGGGGGCGGACGGGGAGCTGTTTTTT
CASSQDPGQGADGELFF
>12|NA|NA|TRBJ2-2|TRBV19
TGTGCCAGTAGTAGAAGTCCCGGGGAGCTGTTTTTT
CASSRSPGELFF